A single sample is the source of the 17 T cell receptor beta chains below, sequenced in a study of Ad26.COV2.S vaccination and SARS-CoV-2 variants. As for treatment: some 20 received Ad26.COV2.S at low or high dose, single or two shots; about five received placebo; per-sample allocation not given. Samples were taken on day 63 after the first vaccine or placebo injection. Libraries were prepared by immunoSEQ multiplex PCR; TCRdb keeps only in-frame clonotypes and omits some of them. The data show about 400,000 clones, 70% to 90% seen once. Specimen: peripheral blood, collected in a trial of Ad26.COV2.S vaccine versus placebo. The receptors originated from a person aged 18 to 65 who received the Ad26.COV2.S COVID-19 vaccine or a placebo.

This clone occurred once. The chain has TRBV4-3 and TRBJ2-5; 16 nucleotides line up with TRBD2. Germline lookup yields CDR1 LGHNA and CDR2 YSLEER. The junction had 2 bases not matched to a gene; V was cut back by 4 bases and J by 0 bases. There are 17 residues in the CDR3. The CDR3 loop is CASSPGLAGGHQETQYF. CDR3 nucleotide sequence: TGCGCCAGCAGCCCGGGACTAGCGGGAGGGCACCAAGAGACCCAGTACTTC.

This chain joins TRBV4-3 and TRBJ2-7; D unresolved. With 1 base removed from V and 4 bases from J, the gap between germline ends came to 11 bases. Looked up from germline, CDR1 is LGHNA and CDR2 is YSLEER. The CDR3 is made up of 14 amino acids. This chain's CDR3 is CASSQVVQSYEQYF. The CDR3 bases are TGCGCCAGCAGCCAAGTCGTCCAGTCTTACGAGCAGTACTTC.

The J gene is TRBJ1-5, the V gene TRBV28; 8 bases map to TRBD1. The CDR3 is made up of 18 amino acids. Trimming cost V 4 bases and J 0 bases; bases outside gene matches: 11. CDR1 is MDHEN and CDR2 is SYDVKM in the germline V gene. Written as DNA, the CDR3 is TGTGCCAGCAGTTCGAACAGGGGGGACAAGAATAGCAATCAGCCCCAGCATTTT. It translates to CASSSNRGDKNSNQPQHF. The variable domain in full, completed from reference TRBV28 and TRBJ1-5, reads DVKVTQSSRYLVKRTGEKVFLECVQDMDHENMFWYRQDPGLGLRLIYFSYDVKMKEKGDIPEGYSVSREKKERFSLILESASTNQTSMYLCASSSNRGDKNSNQPQHFGDGTRLSIL.

The chain carries TRBV19 and TRBJ1-4, with D tentatively TRBD1 (5 bases). Trimming stripped 7 bases from V and 5 bases from J, with 14 bases between. CDR3 length: 14 residues. Germline CDR1 LNHDA, CDR2 SQIVND (reference sequence). CDR3 bases: TGTGCCAGTACCCTCCGGCAGGGAAATGAAAAACTGTTTTTT. Translating gives CASTLRQGNEKLFF.

The J gene is TRBJ2-1, the V gene TRBV7-3; D possibly matches TRBD1 or TRBD2 (5 bases each). CDR1 is SGHTA, CDR2 FQGTGA, per germline. The CDR3 contains 13 residues. Trimming shortened V by 4 bases and J by 12 bases, and 16 bases separated the two germline ends. The CDR3 DNA reads as TGTGCCAGCAGCTCCGGGACCCAGGGCTTGCAGTTCTTC. Translating gives CASSSGTQGLQFF.

This chain connects TRBV7-9 to TRBJ1-4; D gene unclear. The CDR3 loop spans 14 amino acids. Trimming shortened V by 5 bases and J by 7 bases, and 14 bases separated the two germline ends. Looked up from germline, CDR1 is SEHNR and CDR2 is FQNEAQ (reference sequence). The CDR3 DNA is TGTGCCAGCAGCCAGAGGGCCGCGCTTGAAAAACTGTTTTTT. The encoded protein is CASSQRAALEKLFF.

The chain recombines TRBV28 with TRBJ1-3; no clear D. CDR1 and CDR2 (germline): MDHEN, SYDVKM. Trimming took 6 bases from V and 0 from J, leaving 12 bases between them. The length of the CDR3 is 15 residues. The CDR3 bases are TGTGCCAGCAGCCGGGGAGTGGACTCTGGAAACACCATATATTTT. This sequence encodes CASSRGVDSGNTIYF.

This rearrangement joins TRBV6-4 to TRBJ1-5; unclear D gene. V lost 6 bases, J lost 3 bases, and 12 bases lay in between. CDR1 MRHNA and CDR2 SNTAGT come from the germline V gene. The length of the CDR3 is 14 residues. CDR3 in amino acids: CASRRPPYNQPQHF. As DNA, the CDR3 is TGTGCCAGCAGACGACCTCCTTACAATCAGCCCCAGCATTTT.

This chain connects TRBV19 to TRBJ2-7; 12 bases are a match to TRBD1. Germline CDR1 and CDR2: LNHDA and SQIVND (reference sequence). This CDR3 is built from 16 residues. The trim removed 6 bases at V and 5 bases at J, leaving 11 bases unmatched. The CDR3 protein is CASSPVRDRGRDEQYF. CDR3 nucleotide sequence: TGTGCCAGTAGCCCCGTGAGGGACAGGGGGCGCGACGAGCAGTACTTC.

The chain is built from TRBV6-5 and TRBJ2-1, with D tentatively TRBD1 (5 bases). The V gene lost 0 bases and the J gene lost 5 bases, with 11 bases spanning the gap. CDR1 is MNHEY, CDR2 SVGAGI, per germline. The CDR3 length is 15 residues. CDR3 loop: CASSYSIVGDNEQFF. The CDR3 region has the DNA TGTGCCAGCAGTTACTCGATAGTAGGGGACAATGAGCAGTTCTTC.

The chain couples TRBV21-1 to TRBJ2-3; TRBD2, as called in the table, went unchecked against the DNA. TRBV21-1 is recorded as a pseudogene. CDR3 size: 13 residues. The CDR3 region is CASSKVSGPTQYF. The CDR3 DNA is TGTGCCAGCAGCAAAGTGAGCGGGCCTACGCAGTATTTT.

DNA for the CDR3: TGCAGCGTTGAAAGGACAGGGGGGCCGGAGTATTTT. It codes for CSVERTGGPEYF. The chain has TRBV29-1 and TRBJ2-3, with TRBD1 identical over 10 bases. The ends lost 2 bases at V and 13 bases at J; junction bases unmatched: 6. Per the germline V gene, CDR1 is SQVTM and CDR2 is ANQGSEA. This CDR3 is 12 amino acids long.

The chain links TRBV5-1 to TRBJ2-7; D tentatively reads TRBD1 or TRBD2 (5 bases each). Germline V lookup: CDR1 SGHRS, CDR2 YFSETQ. With 4 bases removed from V and 1 base from J, the gap between germline ends came to 12 bases. This CDR3 spans 14 amino acids. CDR3: CASSIWGSSYEQYF. The CDR3 region has the DNA TGCGCCAGCAGCATCTGGGGGTCGTCCTACGAGCAGTACTTC.

The chain uses TRBV14 and TRBJ1-1, with D maybe TRBD1 (5 bases). Germline CDR1 reads SGHDN; CDR2 reads FVKESK. V shed 5 bases and J shed 5 bases, with 12 bases lying between them. The CDR3 has 13 residues. In DNA form, the CDR3 reads TGTGCCAGCAGCTTCAGGGAAAGGACTGAAGCTTTCTTT. It translates to CASSFRERTEAFF.

The chain is built from TRBV10-3 and TRBJ2-3; 9 bases are shared with TRBD2. Germline values: CDR1 ENHRY, CDR2 SYGVKD. The CDR3 contains 12 residues. The V gene end was trimmed by 9 bases and the J gene end by 3 bases; junction bases not matched to a gene: 1. In DNA form, the CDR3 reads TGTGCCATAGCGGGGGGTACAGATACGCAGTATTTT. Translating gives CAIAGGTDTQYF.

The chain is built from TRBV7-9 and TRBJ2-7; the D gene is possibly TRBD1 (6 bases). Germline values: CDR1 SEHNR, CDR2 FQNEAQ (reference sequence). The ends were cut back, 5 bases at V and 2 bases at J, with 10 bases in the middle. The CDR3 covers 13 residues. CDR3 nucleotide sequence: TGTGCCAGCAGCCGCCGGGACACCTACGAGCAGTACTTC. This codes for CASSRRDTYEQYF.

The rearrangement uses TRBV28 and TRBJ1-2; D gene unclear. Germline loops: CDR1 MDHEN, CDR2 SYDVKM. CDR3 length: 12 amino acids. Trimming left V 8 bases short and J 3 bases short, with 10 bases between. CDR3: CASRQVDYGYTF. The CDR3 DNA reads TGTGCCAGCCGCCAGGTCGACTATGGCTACACCTTC.